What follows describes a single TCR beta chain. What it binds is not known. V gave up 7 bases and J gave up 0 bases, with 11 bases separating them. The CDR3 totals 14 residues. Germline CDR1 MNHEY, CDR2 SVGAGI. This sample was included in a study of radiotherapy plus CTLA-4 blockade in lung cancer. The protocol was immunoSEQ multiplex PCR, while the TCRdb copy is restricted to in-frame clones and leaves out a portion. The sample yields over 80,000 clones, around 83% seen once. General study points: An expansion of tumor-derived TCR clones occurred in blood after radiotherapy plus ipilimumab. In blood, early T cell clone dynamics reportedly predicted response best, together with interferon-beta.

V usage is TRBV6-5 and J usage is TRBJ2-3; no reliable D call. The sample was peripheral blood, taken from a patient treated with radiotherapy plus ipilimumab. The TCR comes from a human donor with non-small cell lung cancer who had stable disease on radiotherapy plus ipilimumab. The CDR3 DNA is TGTGCCAGCAAAGGCGGCCCGAGCACAGATACGCAGTATTTT. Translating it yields CASKGGPSTDTQYF.